One and the same sample provided the 5 T cell receptor beta chains below, sequenced in a study of OX40 agonist ivuxolimab in advanced cancers. This table comes from immunoSEQ multiplex PCR, and its TCRdb copy is limited to in-frame clones, with some not included. The data contain about 130,000 clones, under 95% of them singletons. This material consisted of CD4+ or CD8+ T cells sorted from blood, taken in a trial of the OX40 agonist ivuxolimab. Receptor source: an adult with an advanced solid tumor such as melanoma, head and neck, liver or kidney cancer.

This rearrangement joins TRBV27 to TRBJ2-2, with D unclear. The V end lost 7 bases, the J end lost 1 base, and 13 bases lay between the germline ends. Per the germline V gene, CDR1 is MNHEY and CDR2 is SMNVEV (reference sequence). This CDR3 comprises 15 residues. Here the CDR3 DNA reads TGTGCCAGCACCCCTTTAGGTCAGAACACCGGGGAGCTGTTTTTT. Its protein product is CASTPLGQNTGELFF.

Written as DNA, the CDR3 is TGTGCCAGCAGCTCCCGCGGGCGACCTAGCACAGATACGCAGTATTTT. Translation: CASSSRGRPSTDTQYF. V is TRBV7-6 and J is TRBJ2-3, with a tentative D call TRBD2 (5 bases). The CDR3 spans 16 residues. The V gene's germline CDR1 is SGHVS and CDR2 FNYEAQ. Trimming removed 4 bases from V and 0 bases from J, with 14 bases in between.

The chain is built from TRBV21-1 and TRBJ1-1. TRBV21-1 is a known pseudogene. The CDR3 extends over 15 amino acids. The DNA of the CDR3 is TGTGCCAGCAGCAACAGGACCGACTTTCTCGGGCGAGCTTTCTTT. Its translation: CASSNRTDFLGRAFF.

This chain links TRBV18 with TRBJ2-5, with D unclear. This CDR3 has 13 residues. Germline V gives CDR1 KGHSH, CDR2 LQKENI. Trimming pared 0 bases from V and 5 bases from J, leaving 7 bases between. The CDR3 DNA sequence: TGTGCCAGCTCACCACCGGTGCCCGAGACCCAGTACTTC. It codes for CASSPPVPETQYF.

The chain is built from TRBV4-1 and TRBJ1-5; 7 bases match TRBD1. The CDR3 runs to 15 residues. Germline-derived CDR1 and CDR2 are MGHRA and YSYEKL. Trimming took 1 base from V and 3 from J; bases not matched to a gene: 3. The CDR3 protein is CASSQGGGINQPQHF. The CDR3 DNA sequence: TGCGCCAGCAGCCAAGGAGGGGGCATCAATCAGCCCCAGCATTTT.